What follows is one T cell receptor (beta chain) and its context. The antigen is not known. These data come from a study of radiotherapy plus CTLA-4 blockade in lung cancer. Study results and limitations: Blood saw expansion of tumor-derived TCR clones after radiotherapy plus ipilimumab. Early shifts in blood T cell clones, with interferon-beta, reportedly predicted response best.

CDR3 length: 17 residues. The germline V gene has CDR1 SGHNT and CDR2 YENEEA. With 2 bases removed from V and 1 base from J, the gap between germline ends came to 17 bases. Those with chemo-refractory metastatic non-small-cell lung cancer were treated with focal radiation combined with CTLA-4 blockade using ipilimumab. The protocol was immunoSEQ multiplex PCR, while the TCRdb copy is restricted to in-frame clones and leaves out a portion. This table holds tens of thousands of clones, roughly four fifths found once. The sequence was collected from a human donor with non-small cell lung cancer whose response to radiotherapy plus ipilimumab could not be evaluated. The V and J genes are TRBV11-3 and TRBJ1-2, with D perhaps TRBD1 (6 bases). The sequencing here drew on peripheral blood, taken from a patient treated with radiotherapy plus ipilimumab. CDR3 loop: CASSLRQARVHNYGYTF. CDR3 nucleotides: TGTGCCAGCAGCTTAAGACAGGCCCGCGTCCATAACTATGGCTACACCTTC.